This T cell receptor beta chain was sequenced in a study of blood T cell repertoires in COVID-19. Looking at the study overall: Samples representing acute and convalescent COVID-19 were sourced from the United States, Italy and Spain. T cells, B-cell-depleted T cells, or PBMCs supplied cDNA or gDNA.

As handled by the study authors: For nucleated cells, counts were estimated from reference gene primer amplification. Generated by immunoSEQ multiplex PCR, the TCRdb table keeps only in-frame clones and is missing some. Clone size and the V and J calls come from that table; the DNA yielded D and trimming. Altogether tens of thousands of clones are present, around 86% being singletons, with the ten largest covering more than 1%. The CDR3 covers 13 residues. Trimming stripped 8 bases from V and 8 bases from J, with 18 bases between. The source material was peripheral blood. This chain connects TRBV12-3 or TRBV12-4 to TRBJ1-1, with D possibly matching TRBD1 (6 bases). This TCR came from a man aged 40-49 years with acute or convalescent COVID-19. This CDR3 is CASRMWGLSEAFF. DNA of the CDR3: TGTGCCAGCCGAATGTGGGGGCTATCGGAAGCTTTCTTT.